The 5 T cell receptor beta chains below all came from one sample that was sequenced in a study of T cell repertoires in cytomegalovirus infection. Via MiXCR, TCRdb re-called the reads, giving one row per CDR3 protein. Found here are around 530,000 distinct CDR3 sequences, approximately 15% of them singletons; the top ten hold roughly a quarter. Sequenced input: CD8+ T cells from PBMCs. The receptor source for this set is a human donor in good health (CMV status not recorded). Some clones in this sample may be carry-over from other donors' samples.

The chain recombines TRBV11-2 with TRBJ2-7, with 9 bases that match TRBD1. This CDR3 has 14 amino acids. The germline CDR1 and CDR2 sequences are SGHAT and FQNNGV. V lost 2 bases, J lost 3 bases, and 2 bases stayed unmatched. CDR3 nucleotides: TGTGCCAGCAGCTTAAAGACAGGGGGCTACGAGCAGTACTTC. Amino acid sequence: CASSLKTGGYEQYF.

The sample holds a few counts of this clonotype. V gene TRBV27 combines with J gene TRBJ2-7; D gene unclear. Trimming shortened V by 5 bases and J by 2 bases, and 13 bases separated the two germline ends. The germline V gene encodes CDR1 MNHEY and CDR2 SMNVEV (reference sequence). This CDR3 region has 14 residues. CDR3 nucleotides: TGTGCCAGCAGTCCCGCGAGTATCCCCTACGAGCAGTACTTC. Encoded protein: CASSPASIPYEQYF.

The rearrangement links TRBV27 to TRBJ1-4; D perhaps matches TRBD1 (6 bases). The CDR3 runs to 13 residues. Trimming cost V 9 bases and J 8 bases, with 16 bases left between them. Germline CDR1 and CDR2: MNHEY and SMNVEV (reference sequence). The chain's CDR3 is CASGPGGREKLFF. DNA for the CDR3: TGTGCCAGTGGTCCCGGGGGCAGGGAAAAACTGTTTTTT.

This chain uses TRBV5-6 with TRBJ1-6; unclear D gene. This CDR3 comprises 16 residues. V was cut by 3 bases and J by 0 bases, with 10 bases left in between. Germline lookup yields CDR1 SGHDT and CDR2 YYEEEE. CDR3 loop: CASSSGRSSYNSPLHF. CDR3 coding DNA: TGTGCCAGCAGCTCAGGCCGGAGCTCCTATAATTCACCCCTCCACTTT. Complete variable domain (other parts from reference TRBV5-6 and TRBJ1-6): DAGVTQSPTHLIKTRGQQVTLRCSPKSGHDTVSWYQQALGQGPQFIFQYYEEEERQRGNFPDRFSGHQFPNYSSELNVNALLLGDSALYLCASSSGRSSYNSPLHFGNGTRLTVT.

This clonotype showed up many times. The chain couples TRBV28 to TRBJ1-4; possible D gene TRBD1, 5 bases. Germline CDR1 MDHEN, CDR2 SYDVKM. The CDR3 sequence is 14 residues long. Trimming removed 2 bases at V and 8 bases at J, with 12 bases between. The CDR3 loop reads CASSLQVRGEKLFF. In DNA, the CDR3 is TGTGCCAGCAGTTTACAAGTTCGGGGGGAAAAACTGTTTTTT.